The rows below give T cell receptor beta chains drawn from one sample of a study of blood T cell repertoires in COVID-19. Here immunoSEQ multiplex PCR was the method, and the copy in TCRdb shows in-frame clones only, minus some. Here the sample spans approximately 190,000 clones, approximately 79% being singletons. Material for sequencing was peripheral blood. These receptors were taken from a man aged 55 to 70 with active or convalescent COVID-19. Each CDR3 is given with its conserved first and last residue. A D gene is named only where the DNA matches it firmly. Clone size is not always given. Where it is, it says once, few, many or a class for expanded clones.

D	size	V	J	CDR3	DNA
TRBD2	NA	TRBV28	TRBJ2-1	CASKRAGGYYNEQFF	TGTGCCAGCAAGAGAGCGGGAGGATACTACAATGAGCAGTTCTTC
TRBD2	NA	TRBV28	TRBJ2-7	CASKRSGRSSEQYF	TGTGCCAGCAAACGGAGCGGGAGGTCTTCCGAGCAGTACTTC
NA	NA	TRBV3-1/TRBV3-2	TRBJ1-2	CASSQVTGNGYTF	TGTGCCAGCAGCCAAGTTACAGGGAACGGCTACACCTTC
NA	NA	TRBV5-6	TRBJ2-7	CASSIYGYEQYF	TGTGCCAGCAGCATCTATGGCTACGAGCAGTACTTC
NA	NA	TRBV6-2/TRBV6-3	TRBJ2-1	CASSLYRDFPKEQFF	TGTGCCAGCAGTTTGTACCGGGACTTTCCCAAGGAGCAGTTCTTC
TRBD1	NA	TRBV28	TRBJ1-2	CASSANLGQELYGYTF	TGTGCCAGCAGTGCAAATCTGGGACAGGAACTATATGGCTACACCTTC
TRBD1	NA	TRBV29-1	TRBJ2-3	CSVAQGIATDTQYF	TGCAGCGTCGCACAGGGGATTGCCACAGATACGCAGTATTTT
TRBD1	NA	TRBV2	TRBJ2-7	CASSEGTGLTYEQYF	TGTGCCAGCAGTGAGGGGACAGGGCTAACCTACGAGCAGTACTTC
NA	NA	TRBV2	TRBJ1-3	CASKEQGWENTIYF	TGTGCCAGCAAAGAACAGGGATGGGAAAACACCATATATTTT
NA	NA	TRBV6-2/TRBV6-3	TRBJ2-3	CASSTGTFVSTDTQYF	TGTGCCAGCAGCACCGGGACATTCGTCTCCACAGATACGCAGTATTTT
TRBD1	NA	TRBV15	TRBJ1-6	CATSSRTGSPLHF	TGTGCCACCAGCTCCCGGACAGGTTCACCCCTCCACTTT
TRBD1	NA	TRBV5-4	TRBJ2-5	CASRLDRVRETQYF	TGTGCCAGCAGGCTGGACAGGGTGCGAGAGACCCAGTACTTC
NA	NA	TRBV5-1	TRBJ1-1	CASSRRGGTEAFF	TGCGCCAGCAGCCGGAGGGGCGGGACTGAAGCTTTCTTT
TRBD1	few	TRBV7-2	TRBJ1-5	CASSLALGTGSLRNQPQHF	TGTGCCAGCAGCTTAGCCCTTGGGACAGGGTCATTGCGCAATCAGCCCCAGCATTTT
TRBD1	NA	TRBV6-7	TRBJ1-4	CASSKSRDRLGVTNEKLFF	TGTGCCAGCAGTAAGTCCCGGGACAGGTTGGGGGTAACTAATGAAAAACTGTTTTTT
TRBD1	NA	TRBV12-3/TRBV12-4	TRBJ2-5	CASSSGGGETQYF	TGTGCCAGCAGTTCAGGGGGCGGTGAGACCCAGTACTTC
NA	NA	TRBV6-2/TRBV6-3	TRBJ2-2	CASSSGTIDTGELFF	TGTGCCAGCAGTTCCGGGACAATTGACACCGGGGAGCTGTTTTTT
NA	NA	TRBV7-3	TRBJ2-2	CASSLSPNTGELFF	TGTGCCAGCAGCTTATCTCCGAACACCGGGGAGCTGTTTTTT
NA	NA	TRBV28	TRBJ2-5	CASSFGGGGTQYF	TGTGCCAGCAGTTTCGGGGGAGGTGGGACCCAGTACTTC
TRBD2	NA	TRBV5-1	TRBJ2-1	CASSLLGTSANNEQFF	TGCGCCAGCAGCCTACTAGGGACTAGCGCCAACAATGAGCAGTTCTTC
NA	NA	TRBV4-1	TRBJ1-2	CASSLTNPDGLYGYTF	TGCGCCAGCAGCCTAACTAACCCCGACGGCCTCTATGGCTACACCTTC
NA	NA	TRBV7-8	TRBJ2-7	CASSPDPHGRRGYEQYF	TGTGCCAGCAGCCCAGACCCGCATGGACGCAGGGGATACGAGCAGTACTTC
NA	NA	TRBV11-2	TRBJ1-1	CASSRRGGEAFF	TGTGCCAGCAGCCGAAGGGGGGGCGAAGCTTTCTTT
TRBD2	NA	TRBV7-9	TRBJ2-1	CASSSLAGGYNEQFF	TGTGCCAGCAGTTCGCTAGCGGGAGGATACAATGAGCAGTTCTTC
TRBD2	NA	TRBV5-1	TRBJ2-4	CASSLDPSGGIQYF	TGCGCCAGCAGCTTAGATCCGAGCGGGGGGATTCAGTACTTC
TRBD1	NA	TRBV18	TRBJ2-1	CASSTVTGTGYNEQFF	TGTGCCAGCTCAACAGTTACCGGGACAGGGTACAATGAGCAGTTCTTC
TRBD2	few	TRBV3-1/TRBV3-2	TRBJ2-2	CASSGLAGALNTGELFF	TGTGCCAGCAGCGGACTAGCGGGGGCCTTGAACACCGGGGAGCTGTTTTTT
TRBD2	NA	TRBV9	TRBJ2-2	CASSGLAGGGSGELFF	TGTGCCAGCAGCGGGTTAGCGGGAGGTGGCTCCGGGGAGCTGTTTTTT